The rows below give T cell receptor beta chains drawn from one sample of a study of T-cell memory formation after mild COVID-19. TCRdb itself ran the 5' RACE reads through MiXCR, one entry per CDR3 protein. The table records roughly 310,000 distinct CDR3 sequences, roughly 15% of them present only once. Sequences were obtained from PBMCs or a T cell subset sorted from them (not recorded which). These receptor sequences come from a man between 18 and 29 years old who had mild COVID-19 (a few samples of this study predate the infection). Cell type and time point are not known. Both conserved end residues are part of each CDR3.

TRBV5-5	TRBJ2-2	CASIDSFLGIVDTGELFF
TRBV7-2	TRBJ1-2	CASSSRGRNYGYTF
TRBV9	TRBJ1-2	CASSVGGGGYTF
TRBV18	TRBJ1-1	CASSPDRGIAEAFF
TRBV5-4	TRBJ1-1	CASSSGTNYEAFF
TRBV20-1	TRBJ1-1	CSARGTPRTEAFF
TRBV5-1	TRBJ1-5	CASESGQGIGQPQHF
TRBV12-3/TRBV12-4	TRBJ2-3	CASRGLAGGSADTQYF
TRBV5-6	TRBJ2-5	CASSRERSAETQYF
TRBV9	TRBJ2-5	CASSVRGEEETQYF
TRBV6-2/TRBV6-3	TRBJ2-3	CASTRTSGGRRYTQYF
TRBV4-3	TRBJ2-1	CASSQDLGGSSYNEQFF
TRBV6-2/TRBV6-3	TRBJ2-7	CASRDGASYEQYF
TRBV7-2	TRBJ2-2	CASSPEVAGTGELFF
TRBV24-1	TRBJ2-1	CATSDPGTGGGGEQFF
TRBV2	TRBJ1-5	CASNIQGATQHF
TRBV20-1	TRBJ2-3	CSARGTRGTDTQYF
TRBV11-2	TRBJ2-3	CASPTDPSTDTQYF
TRBV5-1	TRBJ2-3	CASSLGWGPGTDTQYF
TRBV4-2	TRBJ2-7	CASSQETSGGYEQYF
TRBV2	TRBJ2-7	CASRTGLATFKQYF
TRBV7-3	TRBJ2-1	CASSLTRWDEQFF